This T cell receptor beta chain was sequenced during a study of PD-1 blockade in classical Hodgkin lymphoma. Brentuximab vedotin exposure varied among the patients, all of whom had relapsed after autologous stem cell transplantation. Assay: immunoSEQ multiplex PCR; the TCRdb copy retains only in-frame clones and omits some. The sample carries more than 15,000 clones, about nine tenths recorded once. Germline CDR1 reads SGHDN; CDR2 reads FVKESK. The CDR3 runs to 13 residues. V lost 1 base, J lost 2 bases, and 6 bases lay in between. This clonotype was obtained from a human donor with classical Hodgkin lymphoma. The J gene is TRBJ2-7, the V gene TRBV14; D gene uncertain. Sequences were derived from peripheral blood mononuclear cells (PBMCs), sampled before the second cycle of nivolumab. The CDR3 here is CASSQGYTYEQYF. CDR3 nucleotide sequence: TGTGCCAGCAGCCAAGGCTACACCTACGAGCAGTACTTC. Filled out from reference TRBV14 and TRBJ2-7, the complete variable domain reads EAGVTQFPSHSVIEKGQTVTLRCDPISGHDNLYWYRRVMGKEIKFLLHFVKESKQDESGMPNNRFLAERTGGTYSTLKVQPAELEDSGVYFCASSQGYTYEQYFGPGTRLTVT.